Below, one T cell receptor (beta chain) is given with its context. This specimen belongs to a study of blood T cell repertoires in COVID-19. V was trimmed by 4 bases and J by 11 bases, leaving 14 bases between them. The CDR3 totals 12 residues. TCRdb keeps only in-frame clones here, not all; method: immunoSEQ multiplex PCR. The sample has under 200,000 clones; about 80% are singletons. The receptor comes from a human donor with acute or convalescent COVID-19. The donor label of this sample is uncertain. Sequenced sample: peripheral blood. This chain joins TRBV12-3 or TRBV12-4 and TRBJ1-1; no clear D. The CDR3 bases are TGTGCCAGCAGTTCAGACTCGAGGCGGGCTTTCTTT. Translation: CASSSDSRRAFF.